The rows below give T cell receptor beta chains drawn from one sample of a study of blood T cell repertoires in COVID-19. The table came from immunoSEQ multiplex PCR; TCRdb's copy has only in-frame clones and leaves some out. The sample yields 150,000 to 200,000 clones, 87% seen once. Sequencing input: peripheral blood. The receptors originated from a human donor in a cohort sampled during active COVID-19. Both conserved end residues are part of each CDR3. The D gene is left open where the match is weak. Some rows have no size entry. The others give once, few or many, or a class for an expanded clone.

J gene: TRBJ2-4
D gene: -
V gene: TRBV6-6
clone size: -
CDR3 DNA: TGTGCCAGCAGTTATGGCGGGGCGGGGGCCAAAAACATTCAGTACTTC
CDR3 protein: CASSYGGAGAKNIQYF

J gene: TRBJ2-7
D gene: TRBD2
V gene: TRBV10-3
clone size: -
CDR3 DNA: TGTGCCACGACTAGCGGGAGGAGCTCCTACGAGCAGTACTTC
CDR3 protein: CATTSGRSSYEQYF

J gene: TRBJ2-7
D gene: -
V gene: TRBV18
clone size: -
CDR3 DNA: TGTGCCAGCTCACTTGGATCGGAGGGGGCACCTTGGGAGCAGTACTTC
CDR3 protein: CASSLGSEGAPWEQYF

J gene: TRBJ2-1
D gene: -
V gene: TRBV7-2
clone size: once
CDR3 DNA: TGTGCCAGCAGCTTAGATCGTTGGACAGATAAGAATGAGCAGTTCTTC
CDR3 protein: CASSLDRWTDKNEQFF

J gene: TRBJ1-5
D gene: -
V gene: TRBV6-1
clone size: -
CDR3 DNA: TGTGCCAGCAGCGAAGTGGGCCCAAATCAGCCCCAGCATTTT
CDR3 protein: CASSEVGPNQPQHF

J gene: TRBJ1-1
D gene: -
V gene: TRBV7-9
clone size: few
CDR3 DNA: TGTGCCAGCAGCTCGGAACCGGGATATGAAGCTTTCTTT
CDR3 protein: CASSSEPGYEAFF

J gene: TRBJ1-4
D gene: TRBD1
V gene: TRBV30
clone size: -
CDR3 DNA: TGTGCCTGGAGTGACGGATTCGGACAGGGGTTTGGTGAAAAACTGTTTTTT
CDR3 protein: CAWSDGFGQGFGEKLFF

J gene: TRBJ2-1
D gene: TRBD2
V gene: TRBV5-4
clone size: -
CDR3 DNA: TGTGCCAGCAGCGGAGCTAGCGGGAGAAGAAACAATGAGCAGTTCTTC
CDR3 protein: CASSGASGRRNNEQFF

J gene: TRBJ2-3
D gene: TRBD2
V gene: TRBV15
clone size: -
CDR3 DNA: TGTGCCACCAGCAAGGAGACTAGCGGGGGAACAGATACGCAGTATTTT
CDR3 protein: CATSKETSGGTDTQYF

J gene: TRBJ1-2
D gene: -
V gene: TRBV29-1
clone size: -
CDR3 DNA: TGCAGCGTTTTCGAGGTTTCTGGCTATGGCTACACCTTC
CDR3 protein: CSVFEVSGYGYTF

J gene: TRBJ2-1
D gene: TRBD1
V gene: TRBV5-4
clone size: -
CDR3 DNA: TGTGCCAGCAGCCCGGACAGGTACAATGAGCAGTTCTTC
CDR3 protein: CASSPDRYNEQFF

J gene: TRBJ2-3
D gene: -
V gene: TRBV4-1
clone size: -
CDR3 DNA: TGCGCCAGCAGCCAAACCACCGAGGGCGGGCCAGATACGCAGTATTTT
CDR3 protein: CASSQTTEGGPDTQYF

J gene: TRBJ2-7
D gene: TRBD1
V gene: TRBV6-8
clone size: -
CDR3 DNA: TGTGCCAGCACTTACCCTTCCCGCCAGGGGGCTCGAGAGCAGTACTTC
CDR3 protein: CASTYPSRQGAREQYF

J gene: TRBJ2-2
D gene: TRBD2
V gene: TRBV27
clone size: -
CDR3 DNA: TGTGCCAGCAGTTGGGCCGCGAGCGGGAGGCCCGACACCGGGGAGCTGTTTTTT
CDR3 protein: CASSWAASGRPDTGELFF

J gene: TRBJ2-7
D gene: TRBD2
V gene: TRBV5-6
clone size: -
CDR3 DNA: TGTGCCAGCAGCGCGACTAGCGGGAGCTGGCTCGAGCAGTACTTC
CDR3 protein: CASSATSGSWLEQYF

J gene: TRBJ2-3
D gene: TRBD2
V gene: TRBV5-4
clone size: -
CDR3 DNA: TGTGCCAGCAGCTTAACGGGACTAGCGGGAGCCCACACAGATACGCAGTATTTT
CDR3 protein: CASSLTGLAGAHTDTQYF

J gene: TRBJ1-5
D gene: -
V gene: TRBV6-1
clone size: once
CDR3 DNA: TGTGCCAGCAGTGAAGTGCGTCAGCCCCAGCATTTT
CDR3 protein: CASSEVRQPQHF

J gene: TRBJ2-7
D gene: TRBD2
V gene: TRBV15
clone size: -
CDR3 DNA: TGTGCCACCAGCAGAGATCCACCTCGGCGGGAGGAGTCCTACGAGCAGTACTTC
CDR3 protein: CATSRDPPRREESYEQYF

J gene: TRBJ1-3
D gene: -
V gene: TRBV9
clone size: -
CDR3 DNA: TGTGCCAGCAGCACGACTGTTAGCTCTGGAAACACCATATATTTT
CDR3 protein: CASSTTVSSGNTIYF

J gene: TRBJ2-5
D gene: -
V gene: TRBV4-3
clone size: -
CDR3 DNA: TGCGCCAGCAGCCAAGCTGGGACACCAGGAGAGACCCAGTACTTC
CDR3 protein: CASSQAGTPGETQYF

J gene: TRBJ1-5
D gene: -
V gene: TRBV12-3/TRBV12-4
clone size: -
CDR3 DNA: TGTGCCAGCAGTTCAGGGATTAATCAGCCCCAGCATTTT
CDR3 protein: CASSSGINQPQHF

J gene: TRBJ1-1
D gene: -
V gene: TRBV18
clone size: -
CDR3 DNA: TGTGCCAGCTCACCAACTTCCTCGGGGAACACTGAAGCTTTCTTT
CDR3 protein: CASSPTSSGNTEAFF

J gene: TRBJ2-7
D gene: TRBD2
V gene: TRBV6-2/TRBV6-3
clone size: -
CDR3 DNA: TGTGCCAGCAGCGAGACTAGCGGGGCCTACGAGCAGTACTTC
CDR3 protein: CASSETSGAYEQYF

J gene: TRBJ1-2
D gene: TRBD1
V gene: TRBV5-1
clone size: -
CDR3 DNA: TGCGCCAGCACCTTGGACAGGAGTAACTATGGCTACACCTTC
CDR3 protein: CASTLDRSNYGYTF

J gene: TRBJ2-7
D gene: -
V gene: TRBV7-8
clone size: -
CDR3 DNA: TGTGCCAGCAGCTCGAATAGCGTGAGCTCCTACGAGCAGTACTTC
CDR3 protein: CASSSNSVSSYEQYF

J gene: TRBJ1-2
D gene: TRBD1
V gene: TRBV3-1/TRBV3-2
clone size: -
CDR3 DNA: TGTGCCAGCAGCCACGGACAGGGCTCGGGCGGCTACACCTTC
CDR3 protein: CASSHGQGSGGYTF

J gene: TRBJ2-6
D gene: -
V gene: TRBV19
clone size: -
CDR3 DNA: TGTGCCAGTAGCGGAGAGTCTTCCGGGGCCAACGTCCTGACTTTC
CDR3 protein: CASSGESSGANVLTF

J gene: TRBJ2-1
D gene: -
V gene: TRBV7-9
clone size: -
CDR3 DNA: TGTGCCAGCAGCTTATTATCCCCGTACAATGAGCAGTTCTTC
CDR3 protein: CASSLLSPYNEQFF

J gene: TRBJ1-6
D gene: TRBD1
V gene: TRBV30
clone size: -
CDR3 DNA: TGTGCCTGGGCCACAGGGGGCGCGGGGAATTCACCCCTCCACTTT
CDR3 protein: CAWATGGAGNSPLHF

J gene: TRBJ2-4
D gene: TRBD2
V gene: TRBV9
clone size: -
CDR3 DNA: TGTGCCAGCAGCGTAGAGACTAGCGGGGCGAAAAACATTCAGTACTTC
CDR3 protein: CASSVETSGAKNIQYF

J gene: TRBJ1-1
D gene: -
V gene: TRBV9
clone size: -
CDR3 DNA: TGTGCCAGCAGCGTAGCCGACAGCCTGAACACTGAAGCTTTCTTT
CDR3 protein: CASSVADSLNTEAFF

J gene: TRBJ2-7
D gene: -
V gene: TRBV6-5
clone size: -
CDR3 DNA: TGTGCCAGCAGTTACCTCGGGACACCGAGCTCCTACGAGCAGTACTTC
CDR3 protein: CASSYLGTPSSYEQYF

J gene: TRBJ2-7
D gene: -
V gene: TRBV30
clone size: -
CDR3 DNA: TGTGCCTGGAGAAACTCCCCTACTAGTGAAGGGCACTTC
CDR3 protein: CAWRNSPTSEGHF

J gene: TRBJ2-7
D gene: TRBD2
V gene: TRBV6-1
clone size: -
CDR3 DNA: TGTGCCAGCAGTGAAATAGCGGGGGGGAGCTACTACTACGAGCAGTACTTC
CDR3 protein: CASSEIAGGSYYYEQYF

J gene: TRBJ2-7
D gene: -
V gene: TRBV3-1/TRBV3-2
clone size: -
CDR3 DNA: TGTGCCAGCAGCCCCCTGGGCGGGGCCTACTCCTACGAGCAGTACTTC
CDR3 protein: CASSPLGGAYSYEQYF

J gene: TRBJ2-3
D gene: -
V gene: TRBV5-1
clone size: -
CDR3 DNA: TGCGCCAGCAGCTTGGAGGTGGGAGGACGCACAGATACGCAGTATTTT
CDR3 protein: CASSLEVGGRTDTQYF

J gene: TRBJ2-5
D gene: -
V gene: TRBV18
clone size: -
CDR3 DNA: TGTGCCAGCTCACCTTCCGACCCCGGGAAGACCCAGTACTTC
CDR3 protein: CASSPSDPGKTQYF

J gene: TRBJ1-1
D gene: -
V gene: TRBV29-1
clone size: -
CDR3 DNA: TGCAGCGTTGAAGACCCCCTAGTTACCACTGAAGCTTTCTTT
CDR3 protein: CSVEDPLVTTEAFF

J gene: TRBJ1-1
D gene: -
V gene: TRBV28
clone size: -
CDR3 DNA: TGTGCCAGCAGTTTATTGGGCAGGGAGGTGGCTTTCTTT
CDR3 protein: CASSLLGREVAFF

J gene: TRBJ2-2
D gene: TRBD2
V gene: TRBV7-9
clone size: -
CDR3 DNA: TGTGCCAGCAGCTTAGGGCGGGCCGGGACTAGCACCGGGGAGCTGTTTTTT
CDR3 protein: CASSLGRAGTSTGELFF